Presented here are 31 T cell receptor beta chains from one specimen sequenced in a study of shared clonotypes between healthy human individuals. The data were produced by immunoSEQ multiplex PCR, yet TCRdb's version contains in-frame clones alone and is incomplete. The table includes about 380,000 clones, around 96% detected once. The sequenced sample was memory CD8+ T cells sorted from blood. As for subset: CD45RO+ cells pooled with CCR7-negative TemRA cells. These receptors came from a man younger than 40 in good health.

This chain uses TRBV10-3 with TRBJ2-3; D is uncertain. Germline V lookup: CDR1 ENHRY, CDR2 SYGVKD. The CDR3 is 14 amino acids. Trimming shortened V by 4 bases and J by 1 base, and 9 bases separated the two germline ends. This CDR3 is CAISGAEGTDTQYF. CDR3 coding DNA: TGTGCCATCAGTGGGGCTGAGGGCACAGATACGCAGTATTTT.

This chain joins TRBV2 and TRBJ1-2; D is undetermined. Germline V gives CDR1 SNHLY, CDR2 FYNNEI. V gave up 0 bases and J gave up 7 bases, with 9 bases separating them. The CDR3 contains 13 residues. The CDR3 reads CASSEARAAGYTF. In DNA form, the CDR3 reads TGTGCCAGCAGTGAAGCTAGGGCTGCTGGCTACACCTTC.

This chain joins TRBV6-1 and TRBJ1-4; the D gene is possibly TRBD1 (5 bases). V lost 2 bases to trimming and J lost 8 bases, with 9 bases between them. The CDR3 has 13 amino acids. Germline V lookup: CDR1 MNHNS, CDR2 SASEGT. The CDR3 DNA is TGTGCCAGCAGTGAACGGGGGGGGGAAAAACTGTTTTTT. This codes for CASSERGGEKLFF.

The rearrangement links TRBV18 to TRBJ2-7; D is undetermined. The CDR3 spans 13 residues. Per germline, CDR1 KGHSH and CDR2 LQKENI. Trimming left V 0 bases short and J 3 bases short, with 6 bases between. The CDR3 nucleotides are TGTGCCAGCTCACCACCGAAACTCTACGAGCAGTACTTC. It translates to CASSPPKLYEQYF.

This clone was counted once. The V call is TRBV2, the J call TRBJ1-3; 11 bases align to TRBD1. The CDR3 spans 15 residues. CDR1 and CDR2 from the germline V gene are SNHLY and FYNNEI. The ends lost 8 bases at V and 2 bases at J; junction bases unmatched: 5. In DNA, the CDR3 is TGTGCCAGCGAGAGGGGACAGGGGGCTGGAAACACCATATATTTT. This translates into CASERGQGAGNTIYF.

The chain uses TRBV27 and TRBJ2-1; D uncertain. The germline V and J ends were trimmed by 4 bases and 9 bases, with 7 bases remaining between them. The CDR3 totals 11 residues. Germline V gene sequence: CDR1 MNHEY, CDR2 SMNVEV (reference sequence). In DNA, the CDR3 is TGTGCCAGCAGTTCTGGTTGTGAGCAGTTCTTC. Residues: CASSSGCEQFF.

This clone was seen just once. This rearrangement joins TRBV5-3 to TRBJ2-7; perhaps TRBD1 as D (6 bases). TRBV5-3 is identified as an open reading frame with a role that is uncertain. The CDR3 sequence is 15 residues long. Trimming left V 0 bases short and J 3 bases short, with 13 bases between. The CDR3, as DNA: TGTGCCAGAAGCTTGGACTTAGACAGGCACTACGAGCAGTACTTC. This translates into CARSLDLDRHYEQYF.

The chain links TRBV5-8 to TRBJ1-1; 8 bases map to TRBD1. V lost 4 bases and J lost 10; bases outside the gene matches: 9. The germline gives CDR1 SGHTS, CDR2 YDEGEE. The CDR3 length is 13 residues. The CDR3 reads CASSRDRQFGAFF. The CDR3 DNA reads as TGTGCCAGCAGCCGGGACAGGCAGTTTGGAGCTTTCTTT.

The chain employs TRBV30 and TRBJ2-2, with 8 bases aligning to TRBD2. The CDR3 covers 16 residues. Germline CDR1 reads GTSNPN; CDR2 reads SVGIG (reference sequence). The CDR3 region has the DNA TGTGCTCTACCCAGCGGGAGTTTATCGAACACCGGGGAGCTGTTTTTT. It encodes CALPSGSLSNTGELFF.

The chain carries TRBV20-1 and TRBJ2-7; no clear D gene. The CDR3 runs to 11 residues. Germline CDR1 DFQATT, CDR2 SNEGSKA (reference sequence). Trimming took off 5 bases at V and 2 bases at J, with 7 bases between the two ends. The CDR3 coding sequence is TGCAGTGCTTACCAAACCTACGAGCAGTACTTC. This gives the protein CSAYQTYEQYF.

The chain has TRBV5-1 and TRBJ2-1; D perhaps matches TRBD2 (6 bases). V was pared by 4 bases and J by 4 bases, with 21 bases between. Germline CDR1 is SGHRS and CDR2 is YFSETQ. This CDR3 has 17 amino acids. The DNA for the CDR3 is TGCGCCAGCAGCCCGCCGAAGGACGGGAGTTTTTACAATGAGCAGTTCTTC. It encodes CASSPPKDGSFYNEQFF.

The chain links TRBV19 to TRBJ2-1; D uncertain. This CDR3 comprises 15 residues. Trimming left V 6 bases short and J 4 bases short, with 16 bases between. Germline-derived CDR1 and CDR2 are LNHDA and SQIVND (reference sequence). Written as DNA, the CDR3 is TGTGCCAGTAGCCCTAATTCCCCACTATACAATGAGCAGTTCTTC. Translating it yields CASSPNSPLYNEQFF.

The rearrangement uses TRBV28 and TRBJ2-5; 14 bases are a match to TRBD2. V lost 6 bases, J lost 5 bases, and 2 bases stayed unmatched. The CDR3 is made up of 14 amino acids. The germline gives CDR1 MDHEN, CDR2 SYDVKM. In nucleotides, the CDR3 is TGTGCCAGCAGAAGGACTAGCGGGAGGGAGACCCAGTACTTC. Amino acid sequence: CASRRTSGRETQYF.

The V and J genes are TRBV7-2 and TRBJ2-1; 9 bases are shared with TRBD2. Germline CDR1 SGHTA, CDR2 FQGNSA. V lost 3 bases to trimming and J lost 3 bases; unmatched junction nucleotides: 3. This CDR3 has 15 residues. The CDR3 bases are TGTGCCAGCAGCTTTAGCGGGAGCGGCTACAATGAGCAGTTCTTC. Translation gives CASSFSGSGYNEQFF.

The CDR3 protein is CASSRQSETQYF. DNA for the CDR3: TGTGCCAGCAGCCGACAGTCCGAGACCCAGTACTTC. V and J are TRBV14 and TRBJ2-5, with TRBD1 as a possible D gene (5 bases). Trimming pared 4 bases from V and 5 bases from J, leaving 8 bases between. CDR3 length: 12 amino acids. In germline, CDR1 is SGHDN, CDR2 FVKESK.

The chain couples TRBV7-2 to TRBJ2-3, with D unclear. Per the germline V gene, CDR1 is SGHTA and CDR2 is FQGNSA. V lost 1 base and J 2 bases, leaving 10 bases between the germline ends. CDR3 length equals 15 residues. CDR3 protein: CASSLELGHTDTQYF. The CDR3 DNA follows: TGTGCCAGCAGCTTAGAGCTAGGCCACACAGATACGCAGTATTTT. The variable domain in full, completed from reference TRBV7-2 and TRBJ2-3, reads GAGVSQSPSNKVTEKGKDVELRCDPISGHTALYWYRQSLGQGLEFLIYFQGNSAPDKSGLPSDRFSAERTGGSVSTLTIQRTQQEDSAVYLCASSLELGHTDTQYFGPGTRLTVL.

The V gene is TRBV28, the J gene TRBJ1-1; D ambiguous. Deletions cut 3 bases from V and 1 base from J, with 9 bases between. This CDR3 spans 14 amino acids. Germline CDR1 and CDR2: MDHEN and SYDVKM. The CDR3 sequence: CASSFGQWNTEAFF. CDR3 coding DNA: TGTGCCAGCAGTTTCGGGCAGTGGAACACTGAAGCTTTCTTT.

J is TRBJ1-5 and V is TRBV28; D remains unclear. Germline V gene lookup returns CDR1 MDHEN and CDR2 SYDVKM. With 3 bases removed from V and 7 bases from J, the gap between germline ends came to 13 bases. CDR3 length: 14 amino acids. CDR3 in amino acids: CASSLHPLGQPQHF. CDR3 nucleotide sequence: TGTGCCAGCAGTTTGCACCCCCTGGGACAGCCCCAGCATTTT.

The J gene is TRBJ2-7, the V gene TRBV27; unclear D gene. Between the trimmed V and J ends, which lost 5 bases and 4 bases, there was a span of 9 bases. Germline CDR1 reads MNHEY; CDR2 reads SMNVEV (reference sequence). The CDR3 covers 12 residues. The CDR3 loop is CASSPQYYEQYF. CDR3 bases: TGTGCCAGCAGTCCCCAATATTACGAGCAGTACTTC.

V gene TRBV7-6 combines with J gene TRBJ2-5; the match to TRBD2 covers 15 bases. V shed 3 bases and J 4 bases; nucleotides not matched to a gene: 12. Germline V gene data show CDR1 as SGHVS and CDR2 as FNYEAQ. The CDR3 is 19 residues long. The chain's CDR3 is CASSFSPRTSGRAGETQYF. As DNA, the CDR3 is TGTGCCAGCAGCTTTTCACCCAGGACTAGCGGGAGGGCCGGAGAGACCCAGTACTTC.

This chain joins TRBV19 and TRBJ2-2, with 8 bases matching TRBD1. V shed 8 bases, J shed 3 bases, and the junction held 11 bases outside the gene matches. This CDR3 has 16 amino acids. Germline assignment: CDR1 LNHDA and CDR2 SQIVND (reference sequence). Here the CDR3 DNA reads TGTGCCAGTGACGCCAGGGGGCGAGAAGACACCGGGGAGCTGTTTTTT. It specifies CASDARGREDTGELFF.

The chain combines TRBV5-5 with TRBJ1-4; D is uncertain. CDR1 and CDR2 from the germline V gene are SGHKS and YYEKEE (reference sequence). This CDR3 region has 14 residues. Trimming removed 0 bases from V and 4 bases from J, with 7 bases in between. CDR3 region: CASSLGRLNEKLFF. CDR3 coding DNA: TGTGCCAGCAGCTTGGGACGGCTTAATGAAAAACTGTTTTTT.

The chain recombines TRBV5-6 with TRBJ1-5; possible D gene TRBD1, 5 bases. With 1 base removed from V and 5 bases from J, the gap between germline ends came to 19 bases. The V gene's germline CDR1 is SGHDT and CDR2 YYEEEE. This CDR3 is 17 amino acids long. The CDR3 sequence: CASSLSVGQEGDQPQHF. The CDR3 region has the DNA TGTGCCAGCAGCTTGAGCGTCGGGCAGGAAGGGGATCAGCCCCAGCATTTT. The full variable domain, its missing parts supplied by reference TRBV5-6 and TRBJ1-5, is DAGVTQSPTHLIKTRGQQVTLRCSPKSGHDTVSWYQQALGQGPQFIFQYYEEEERQRGNFPDRFSGHQFPNYSSELNVNALLLGDSALYLCASSLSVGQEGDQPQHFGDGTRLSIL.

V is TRBV18 and J is TRBJ2-7, with a tentative D call TRBD2 (7 bases). The CDR3 covers 17 residues. Germline V CDR1 and CDR2: KGHSH, LQKENI. Trimming removed 1 base at V and 4 bases at J, with 20 bases between. The CDR3 protein is CASSPRLARGGGYEQYF. For the CDR3, the DNA is TGTGCCAGCTCACCACGACTGGCACGCGGGGGCGGTTACGAGCAGTACTTC.

This chain links TRBV6-1 with TRBJ2-1, with D possibly called TRBD1 or TRBD2 (5 bases each). V was pared by 4 bases and J by 0 bases, with 7 bases between. This CDR3 has 14 residues. Germline assignment: CDR1 MNHNS and CDR2 SASEGT. CDR3 region: CASSGGTSYNEQFF. In DNA form, the CDR3 reads TGTGCCAGCAGTGGTGGGACCTCCTACAATGAGCAGTTCTTC.

The chain carries TRBV7-9 and TRBJ1-1, with D perhaps TRBD1 (6 bases). The CDR3 runs to 16 residues. CDR1 and CDR2 from the germline V gene are SEHNR and FQNEAQ (reference sequence). V dropped 6 bases and J dropped 3 bases, with 20 bases sitting between them. CDR3 in DNA: TGTGCCAGCAGTAAATGGTCGGGGGCGGCGGACACTGAAGCTTTCTTT. Protein sequence: CASSKWSGAADTEAFF.

This chain joins TRBV28 and TRBJ2-7, with D maybe TRBD2 (6 bases). The length of the CDR3 is 12 residues. Germline lookup yields CDR1 MDHEN and CDR2 SYDVKM. Trimming pared 7 bases from V and 5 bases from J, leaving 12 bases between. CDR3 protein: CASTTGRNEQYF. The CDR3 DNA reads as TGTGCCAGCACCACGGGGAGGAACGAGCAGTACTTC.

The J gene is TRBJ2-1, the V gene TRBV2; the match to TRBD2 covers 12 bases. Germline CDR1 is SNHLY and CDR2 is FYNNEI. CDR3 length equals 14 residues. The junction had 9 bases not matched to a gene; V was cut back by 8 bases and J by 10 bases. The CDR3 sequence: CASDLAGGPREQFF. Here the CDR3 DNA reads TGTGCCAGCGACCTAGCGGGAGGGCCCCGGGAGCAGTTCTTC. Complete variable domain (other parts from reference TRBV2 and TRBJ2-1): EPEVTQTPSHQVTQMGQEVILRCVPISNHLYFYWYRQILGQKVEFLVSFYNNEISEKSEIFDDQFSVERPDGSNFTLKIRSTKLEDSAMYFCASDLAGGPREQFFGPGTRLTVL.

This clone is a singleton in its sample. This rearrangement joins TRBV9 to TRBJ1-1; a possible D gene is TRBD1 (6 bases). Between the trimmed V and J ends, which lost 0 bases and 3 bases, there was a span of 9 bases. The CDR3 extends over 14 amino acids. The germline V gene has CDR1 SGDLS and CDR2 YYNGEE. DNA of the CDR3: TGTGCCAGCAGCGTAGAGGGACATGACACTGAAGCTTTCTTT. Its protein product is CASSVEGHDTEAFF.

The rearrangement joins TRBV5-1 to TRBJ1-4; 7 nucleotides align to TRBD1. Per germline, CDR1 SGHRS and CDR2 YFSETQ. The CDR3 covers 15 residues. V gave up 0 bases and J gave up 5 bases; unmatched junction bases: 4. The CDR3 spells CASSLETGRNEKLFF. The CDR3 nucleotides read TGCGCCAGCAGCTTGGAGACAGGGAGGAATGAAAAACTGTTTTTT.

The rearrangement joins TRBV5-6 to TRBJ2-7; the match to TRBD2 covers 13 bases. Germline V gene lookup returns CDR1 SGHDT and CDR2 YYEEEE. The CDR3 is made up of 19 amino acids. V lost 4 bases and J lost 3; bases outside the gene matches: 16. CDR3 residues: CASSPSWWTSGRSRYEQYF. DNA of the CDR3: TGTGCCAGCAGCCCATCGTGGTGGACTAGCGGGAGAAGTCGCTACGAGCAGTACTTC.